The clone carrying this TCR beta chain was seen a few times. The record originates from a study of patients and donors after allogeneic stem cell transplantation. TCRdb re-derived calls from the RT-PCR reads in MiXCR, one entry per CDR3 protein. The table includes 150,000 to 200,000 distinct CDR3 sequences, around two fifths detected once. The V end lost 7 bases, the J end lost 4 bases, and 10 bases lay between the germline ends. The CDR3 spans 12 residues. Germline CDR1 is SEHNR and CDR2 is FQNEAQ (reference sequence). The sequencing sample was made of blood, either unsorted or a sorted T cell fraction (not recorded which). V usage is TRBV7-9 and J usage is TRBJ1-1; D call uncertain. The clonotype was recovered from a human donor who was either an allogeneic HSCT recipient or a stem cell or donor lymphocyte infusion donor (not recorded which). It is not recorded whose cells these are; they may come from a transplant donor. DNA for the CDR3: TGTGCCAGCACCGTCGGTAGCACTGAAGCTTTCTTT. It yields the protein CASTVGSTEAFF.